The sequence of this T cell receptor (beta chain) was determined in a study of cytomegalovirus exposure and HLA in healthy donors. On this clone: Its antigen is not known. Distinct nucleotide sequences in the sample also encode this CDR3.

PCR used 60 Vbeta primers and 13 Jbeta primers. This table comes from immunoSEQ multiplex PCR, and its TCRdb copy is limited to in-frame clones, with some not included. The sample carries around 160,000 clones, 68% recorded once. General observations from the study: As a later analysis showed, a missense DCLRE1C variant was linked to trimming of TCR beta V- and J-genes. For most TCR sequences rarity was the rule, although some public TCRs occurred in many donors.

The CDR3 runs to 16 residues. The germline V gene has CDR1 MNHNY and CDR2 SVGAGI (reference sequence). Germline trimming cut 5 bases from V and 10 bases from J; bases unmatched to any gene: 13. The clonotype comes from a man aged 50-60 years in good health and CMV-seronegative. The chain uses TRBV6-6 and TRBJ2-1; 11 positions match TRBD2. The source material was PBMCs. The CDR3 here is CASSRGSGGAPNEQFF. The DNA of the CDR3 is TGTGCCAGCAGTAGAGGTAGCGGGGGGGCCCCGAACGAGCAGTTCTTC.